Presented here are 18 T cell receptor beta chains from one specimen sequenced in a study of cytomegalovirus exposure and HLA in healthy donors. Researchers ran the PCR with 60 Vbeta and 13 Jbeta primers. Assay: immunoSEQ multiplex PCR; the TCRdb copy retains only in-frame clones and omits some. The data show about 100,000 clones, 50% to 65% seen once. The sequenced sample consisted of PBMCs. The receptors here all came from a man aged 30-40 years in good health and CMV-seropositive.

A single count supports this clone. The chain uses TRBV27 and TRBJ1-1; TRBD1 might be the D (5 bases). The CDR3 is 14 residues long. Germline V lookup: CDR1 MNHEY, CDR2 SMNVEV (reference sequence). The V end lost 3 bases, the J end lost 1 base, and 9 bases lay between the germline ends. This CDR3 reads CASSLAGSNTEAFF. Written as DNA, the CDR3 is TGTGCCAGCAGTTTGGCAGGGTCGAACACTGAAGCTTTCTTT.

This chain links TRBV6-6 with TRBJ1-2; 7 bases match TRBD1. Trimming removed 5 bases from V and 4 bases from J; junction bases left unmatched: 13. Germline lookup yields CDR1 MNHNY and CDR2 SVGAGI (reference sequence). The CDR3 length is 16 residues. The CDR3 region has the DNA TGTGCCAGCAGTAGGAGAACAGGGGCGGGAATCTATGGCTACACCTTC. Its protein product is CASSRRTGAGIYGYTF.

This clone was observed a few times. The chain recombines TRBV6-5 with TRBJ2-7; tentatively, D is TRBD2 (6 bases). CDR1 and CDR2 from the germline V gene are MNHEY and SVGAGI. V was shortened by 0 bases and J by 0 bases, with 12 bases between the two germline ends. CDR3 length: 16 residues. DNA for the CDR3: TGTGCCAGCAGTTACTCGACGGGAGAGACCTCCTACGAGCAGTACTTC. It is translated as CASSYSTGETSYEQYF.

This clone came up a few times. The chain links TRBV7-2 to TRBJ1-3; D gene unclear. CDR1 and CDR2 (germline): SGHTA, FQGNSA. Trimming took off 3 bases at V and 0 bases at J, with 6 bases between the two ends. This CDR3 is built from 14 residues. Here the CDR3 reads CASSLVHSGNTIYF. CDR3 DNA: TGTGCCAGCAGCTTGGTACACTCTGGAAACACCATATATTTT.

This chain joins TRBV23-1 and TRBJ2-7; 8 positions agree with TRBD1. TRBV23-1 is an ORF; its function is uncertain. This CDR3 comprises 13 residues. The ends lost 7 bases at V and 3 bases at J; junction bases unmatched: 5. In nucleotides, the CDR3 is TGCGCCAGCAAGGACAGGGCTTTCTACGAGCAGTACTTC. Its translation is CASKDRAFYEQYF.

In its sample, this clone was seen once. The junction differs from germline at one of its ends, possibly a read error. In DNA form, the CDR3 reads TGTGCCAGCAGAGAAGGACGGCCAGGGGCCAGTGAAAAACTGTCTTTT. Translation gives CASREGRPGASEKLSF. The J gene is TRBJ1-4, the V gene TRBV2, with D perhaps TRBD1 (6 bases). CDR3 size: 16 residues. Per the germline V gene, CDR1 is SNHLY and CDR2 is FYNNEI.

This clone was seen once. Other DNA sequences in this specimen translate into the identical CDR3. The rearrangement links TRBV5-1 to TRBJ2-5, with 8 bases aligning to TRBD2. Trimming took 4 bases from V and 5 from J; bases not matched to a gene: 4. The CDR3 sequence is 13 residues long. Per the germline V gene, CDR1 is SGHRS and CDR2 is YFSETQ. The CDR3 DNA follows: TGCGCCAGCAGCGGCGGGGGGCAGGAGACCCAGTACTTC. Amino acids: CASSGGGQETQYF. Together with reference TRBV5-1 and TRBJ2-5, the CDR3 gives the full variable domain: KAGVTQTPRYLIKTRGQQVTLSCSPISGHRSVSWYQQTPGQGLQFLFEYFSETQRNKGNFPGRFSGRQFSNSRSEMNVSTLELGDSALYLCASSGGGQETQYFGPGTRLLVL.

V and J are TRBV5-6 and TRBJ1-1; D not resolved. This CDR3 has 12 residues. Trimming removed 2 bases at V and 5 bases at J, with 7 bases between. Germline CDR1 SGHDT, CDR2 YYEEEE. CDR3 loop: CASSFTGTEAFF. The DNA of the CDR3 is TGTGCCAGCAGCTTTACCGGGACTGAAGCTTTCTTT.

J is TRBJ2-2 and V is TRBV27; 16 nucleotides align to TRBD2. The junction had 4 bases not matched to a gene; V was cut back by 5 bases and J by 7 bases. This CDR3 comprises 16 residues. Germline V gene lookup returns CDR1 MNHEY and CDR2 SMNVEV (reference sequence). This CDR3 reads CASSRGTSGGGGELFF. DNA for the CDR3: TGTGCCAGCAGTCGCGGGACTAGCGGGGGGGGCGGGGAGCTGTTTTTT.

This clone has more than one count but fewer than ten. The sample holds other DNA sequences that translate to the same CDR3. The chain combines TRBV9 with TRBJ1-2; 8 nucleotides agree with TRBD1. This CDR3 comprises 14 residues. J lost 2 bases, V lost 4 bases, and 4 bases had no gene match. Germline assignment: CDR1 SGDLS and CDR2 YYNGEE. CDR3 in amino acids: CASSTGQGNYGYTF. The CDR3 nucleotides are TGTGCCAGCAGCACCGGACAGGGAAACTATGGCTACACCTTC. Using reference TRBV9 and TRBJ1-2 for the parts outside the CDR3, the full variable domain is DSGVTQTPKHLITATGQRVTLRCSPRSGDLSVYWYQQSLDQGLQFLIQYYNGEERAKGNILERFSAQQFPDLHSELNLSSLELGDSALYFCASSTGQGNYGYTFGSGTRLTVV.

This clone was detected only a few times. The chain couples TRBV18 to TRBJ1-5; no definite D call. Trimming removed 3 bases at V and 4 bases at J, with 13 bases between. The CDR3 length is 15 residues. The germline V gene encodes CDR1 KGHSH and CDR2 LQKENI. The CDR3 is CASSPPGMPNQPQHF. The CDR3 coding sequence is TGTGCCAGCTCACCTCCCGGGATGCCAAATCAGCCCCAGCATTTT.

In DNA form, the CDR3 reads TGTGCCAGCAGAATAGACAGGGGTTCCTACAATGAGCAGTTCTTC. Its protein product is CASRIDRGSYNEQFF. This chain connects TRBV5-4 to TRBJ2-1; 8 bases agree with TRBD1. V gave up 5 bases and J gave up 1 base; unmatched junction bases: 5. In germline, CDR1 is SGHNT, CDR2 YYREEE (reference sequence). This CDR3 comprises 15 residues.

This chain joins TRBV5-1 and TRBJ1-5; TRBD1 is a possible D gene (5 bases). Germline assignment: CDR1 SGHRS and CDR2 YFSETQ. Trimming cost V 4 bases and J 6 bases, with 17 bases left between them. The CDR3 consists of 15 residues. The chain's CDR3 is CASSLGDSQGQPQHF. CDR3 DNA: TGCGCCAGCAGCCTCGGGGACTCTCAGGGTCAGCCCCAGCATTTT.

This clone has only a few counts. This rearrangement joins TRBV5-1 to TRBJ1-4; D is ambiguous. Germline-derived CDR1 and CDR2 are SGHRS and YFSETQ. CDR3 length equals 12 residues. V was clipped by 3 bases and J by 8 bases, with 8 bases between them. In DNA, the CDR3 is TGCGCCAGCAGCTGGACGGGGGAAAAACTGTTTTTT. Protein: CASSWTGEKLFF. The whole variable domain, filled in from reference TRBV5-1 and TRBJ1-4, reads KAGVTQTPRYLIKTRGQQVTLSCSPISGHRSVSWYQQTPGQGLQFLFEYFSETQRNKGNFPGRFSGRQFSNSRSEMNVSTLELGDSALYLCASSWTGEKLFFGSGTQLSVL.

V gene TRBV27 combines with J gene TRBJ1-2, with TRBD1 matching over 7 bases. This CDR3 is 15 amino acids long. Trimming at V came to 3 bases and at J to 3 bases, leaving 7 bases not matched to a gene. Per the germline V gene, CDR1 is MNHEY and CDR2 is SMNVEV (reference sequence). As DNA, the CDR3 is TGTGCCAGCAGTTTTGGGGGACAGATGCACTATGGCTACACCTTC. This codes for CASSFGGQMHYGYTF.

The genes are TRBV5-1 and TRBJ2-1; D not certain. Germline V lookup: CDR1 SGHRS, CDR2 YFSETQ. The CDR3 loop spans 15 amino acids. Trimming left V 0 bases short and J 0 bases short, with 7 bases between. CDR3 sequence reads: CASSLGGGSYNEQFF. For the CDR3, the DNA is TGCGCCAGCAGCTTGGGTGGCGGCTCCTACAATGAGCAGTTCTTC. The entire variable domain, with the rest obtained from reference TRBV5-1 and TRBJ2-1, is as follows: KAGVTQTPRYLIKTRGQQVTLSCSPISGHRSVSWYQQTPGQGLQFLFEYFSETQRNKGNFPGRFSGRQFSNSRSEMNVSTLELGDSALYLCASSLGGGSYNEQFFGPGTRLTVL.

The CDR3 sequence: CASRTTGLNSPLHF. The CDR3 nucleotides read TGCGCCAGCAGGACGACAGGCCTTAATTCACCCCTCCACTTT. This sequence joins TRBV5-1 and TRBJ1-6; the D gene is possibly TRBD1 (6 bases). This CDR3 contains 14 residues. Germline V gene data show CDR1 as SGHRS and CDR2 as YFSETQ. V was clipped by 5 bases and J by 6 bases, with 12 bases between them. Using reference TRBV5-1 and TRBJ1-6 for the parts outside the CDR3, the full variable domain is KAGVTQTPRYLIKTRGQQVTLSCSPISGHRSVSWYQQTPGQGLQFLFEYFSETQRNKGNFPGRFSGRQFSNSRSEMNVSTLELGDSALYLCASRTTGLNSPLHFGNGTRLTVT.

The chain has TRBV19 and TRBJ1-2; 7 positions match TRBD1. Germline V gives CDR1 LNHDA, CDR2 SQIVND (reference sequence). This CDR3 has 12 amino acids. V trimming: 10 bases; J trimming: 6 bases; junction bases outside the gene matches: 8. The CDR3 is CATQGGGNGYTF. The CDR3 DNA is TGTGCCACCCAGGGGGGTGGGAATGGCTACACCTTC.